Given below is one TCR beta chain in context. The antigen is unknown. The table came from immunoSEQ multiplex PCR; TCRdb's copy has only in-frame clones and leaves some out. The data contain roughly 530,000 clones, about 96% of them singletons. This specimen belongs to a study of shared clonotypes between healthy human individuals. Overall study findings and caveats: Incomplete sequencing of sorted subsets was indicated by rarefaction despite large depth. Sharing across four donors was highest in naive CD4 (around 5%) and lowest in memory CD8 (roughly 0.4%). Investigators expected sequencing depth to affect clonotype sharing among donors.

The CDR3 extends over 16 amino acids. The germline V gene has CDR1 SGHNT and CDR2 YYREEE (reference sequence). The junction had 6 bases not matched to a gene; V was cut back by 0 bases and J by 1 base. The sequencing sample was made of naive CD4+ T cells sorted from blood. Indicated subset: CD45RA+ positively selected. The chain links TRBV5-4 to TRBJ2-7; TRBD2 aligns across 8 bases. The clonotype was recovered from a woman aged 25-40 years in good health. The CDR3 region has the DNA TGTGCCAGCAGCTTGGCTGGGAGCGGGAGTTCCTACGAGCAGTACTTC. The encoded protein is CASSLAGSGSSYEQYF. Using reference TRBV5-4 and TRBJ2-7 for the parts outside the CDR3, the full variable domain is ETGVTQSPTHLIKTRGQQVTLRCSSQSGHNTVSWYQQALGQGPQFIFQYYREEENGRGNFPPRFSGLQFPNYSSELNVNALELDDSALYLCASSLAGSGSSYEQYFGPGTRLTVT.